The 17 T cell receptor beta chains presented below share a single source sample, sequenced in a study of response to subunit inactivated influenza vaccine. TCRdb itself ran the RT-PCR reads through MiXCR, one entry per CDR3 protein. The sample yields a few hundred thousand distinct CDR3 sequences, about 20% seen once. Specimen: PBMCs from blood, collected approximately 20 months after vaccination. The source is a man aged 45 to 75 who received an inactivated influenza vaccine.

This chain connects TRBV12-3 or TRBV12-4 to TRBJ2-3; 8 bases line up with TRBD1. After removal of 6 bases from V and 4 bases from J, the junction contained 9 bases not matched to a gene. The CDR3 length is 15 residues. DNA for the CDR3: TGTGCCAGCAGCTGGGACAGGTTTCAGTCAGATACGCAGTATTTT. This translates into CASSWDRFQSDTQYF.

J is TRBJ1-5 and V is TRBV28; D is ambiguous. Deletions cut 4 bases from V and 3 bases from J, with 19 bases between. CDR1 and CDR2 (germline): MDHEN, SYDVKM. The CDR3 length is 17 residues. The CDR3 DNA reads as TGTGCCAGCAGTTCCCTCGGAGAGAGAAGCCTCAATCAGCCCCAGCATTTT. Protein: CASSSLGERSLNQPQHF.

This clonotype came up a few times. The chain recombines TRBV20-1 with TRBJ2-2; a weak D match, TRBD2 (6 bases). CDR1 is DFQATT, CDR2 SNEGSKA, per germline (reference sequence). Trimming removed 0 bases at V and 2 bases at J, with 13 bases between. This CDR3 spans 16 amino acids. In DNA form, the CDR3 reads TGCAGTGCTAGAGATGCCCGACTAGTCAACACCGGGGAGCTGTTTTTT. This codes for CSARDARLVNTGELFF.

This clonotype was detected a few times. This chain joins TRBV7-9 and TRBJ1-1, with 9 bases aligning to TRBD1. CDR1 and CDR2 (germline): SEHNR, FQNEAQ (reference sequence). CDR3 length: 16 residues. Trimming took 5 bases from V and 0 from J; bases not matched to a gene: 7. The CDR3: CASSLAGQGLNTEAFF. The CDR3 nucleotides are TGTGCCAGCAGCCTCGCGGGACAGGGACTGAACACTGAAGCTTTCTTT. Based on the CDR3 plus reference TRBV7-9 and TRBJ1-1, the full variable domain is DTGVSQNPRHKITKRGQNVTFRCDPISEHNRLYWYRQTLGQGPEFLTYFQNEAQLEKSRLLSDRFSAERPKGSFSTLEIQRTEQGDSAMYLCASSLAGQGLNTEAFFGQGTRLTVV.

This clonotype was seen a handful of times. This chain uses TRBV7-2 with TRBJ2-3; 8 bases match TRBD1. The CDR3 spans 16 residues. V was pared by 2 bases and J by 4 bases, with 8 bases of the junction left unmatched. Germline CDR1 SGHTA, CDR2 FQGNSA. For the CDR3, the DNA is TGTGCCAGCAGCTTACGGACAGGGTGGGAGGCAGATACGCAGTATTTT. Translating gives CASSLRTGWEADTQYF.

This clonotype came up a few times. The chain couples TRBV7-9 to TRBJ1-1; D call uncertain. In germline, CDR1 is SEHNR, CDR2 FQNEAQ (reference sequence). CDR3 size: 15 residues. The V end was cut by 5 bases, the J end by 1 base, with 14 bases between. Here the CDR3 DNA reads TGTGCCAGCAGCCGCTCCGGGTTTCAGAACACTGAAGCTTTCTTT. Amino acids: CASSRSGFQNTEAFF.

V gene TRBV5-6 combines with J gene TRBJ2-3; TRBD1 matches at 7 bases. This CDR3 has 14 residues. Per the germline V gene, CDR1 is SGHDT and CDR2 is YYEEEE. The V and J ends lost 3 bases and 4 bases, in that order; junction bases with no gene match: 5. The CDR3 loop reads CASSWDRYSDTQYF. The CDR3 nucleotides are TGTGCCAGCAGCTGGGACAGATACTCAGATACGCAGTATTTT.

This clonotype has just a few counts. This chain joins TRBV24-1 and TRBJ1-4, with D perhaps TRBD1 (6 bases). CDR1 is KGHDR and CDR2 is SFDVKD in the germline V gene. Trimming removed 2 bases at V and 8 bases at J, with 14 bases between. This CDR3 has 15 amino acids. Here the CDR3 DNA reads TGTGCCACCAGTGATTATGGCAGGGGAGGGGAAAAACTGTTTTTT. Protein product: CATSDYGRGGEKLFF.

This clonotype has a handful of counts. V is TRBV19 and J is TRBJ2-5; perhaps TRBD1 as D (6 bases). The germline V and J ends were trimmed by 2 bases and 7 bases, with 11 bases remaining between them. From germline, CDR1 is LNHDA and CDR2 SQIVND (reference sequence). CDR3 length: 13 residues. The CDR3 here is CASSITGSGTQYF. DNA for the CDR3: TGTGCCAGTAGTATAACAGGGTCGGGGACCCAGTACTTC. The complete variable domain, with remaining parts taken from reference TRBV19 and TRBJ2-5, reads DGGITQSPKYLFRKEGQNVTLSCEQNLNHDAMYWYRQDPGQGLRLIYYSQIVNDFQKGDIAEGYSVSREKKESFPLTVTSAQKNPTAFYLCASSITGSGTQYFGPGTRLLVL.

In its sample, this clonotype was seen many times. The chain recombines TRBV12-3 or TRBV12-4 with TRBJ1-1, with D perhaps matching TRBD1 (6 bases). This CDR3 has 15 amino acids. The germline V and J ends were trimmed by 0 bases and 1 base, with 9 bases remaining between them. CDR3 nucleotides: TGTGCCAGCAGTTTAGCGTCAGGGGCGAACACTGAAGCTTTCTTT. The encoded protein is CASSLASGANTEAFF.

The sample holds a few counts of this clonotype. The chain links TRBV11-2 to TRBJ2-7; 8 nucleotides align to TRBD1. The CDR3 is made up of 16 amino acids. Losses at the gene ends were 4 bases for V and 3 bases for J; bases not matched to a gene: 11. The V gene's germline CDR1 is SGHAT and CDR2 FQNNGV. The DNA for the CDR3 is TGTGCCAGCAGCTACCAGCCCGGGACAGGCCTCTACGAGCAGTACTTC. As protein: CASSYQPGTGLYEQYF.

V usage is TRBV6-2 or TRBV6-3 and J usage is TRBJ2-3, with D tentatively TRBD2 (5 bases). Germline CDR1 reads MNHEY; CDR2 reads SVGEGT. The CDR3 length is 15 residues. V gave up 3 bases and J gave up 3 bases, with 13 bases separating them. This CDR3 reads CASSYVYGVTDTQYF. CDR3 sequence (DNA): TGTGCCAGCAGTTATGTATACGGGGTGACAGATACGCAGTATTTT.

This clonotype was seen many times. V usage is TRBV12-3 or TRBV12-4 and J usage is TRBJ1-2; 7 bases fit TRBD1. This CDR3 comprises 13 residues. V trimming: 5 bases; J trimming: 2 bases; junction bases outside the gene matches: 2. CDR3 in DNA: TGTGCCAGCAGTGTGGGACAGAACTATGGCTACACCTTC. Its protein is CASSVGQNYGYTF.

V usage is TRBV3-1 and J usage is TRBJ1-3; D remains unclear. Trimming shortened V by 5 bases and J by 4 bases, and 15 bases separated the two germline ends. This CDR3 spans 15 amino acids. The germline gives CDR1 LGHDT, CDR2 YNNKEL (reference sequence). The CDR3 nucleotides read TGTGCCAGCAGCACCTCTTGGGCTGGAGGAAACACCATATATTTT. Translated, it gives CASSTSWAGGNTIYF.

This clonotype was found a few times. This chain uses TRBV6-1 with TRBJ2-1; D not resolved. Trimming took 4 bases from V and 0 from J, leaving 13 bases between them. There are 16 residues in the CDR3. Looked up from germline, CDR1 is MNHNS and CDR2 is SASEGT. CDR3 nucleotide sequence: TGTGCCAGCAGTGCCCTTGTCAGAAGCTCCTACAATGAGCAGTTCTTC. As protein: CASSALVRSSYNEQFF.

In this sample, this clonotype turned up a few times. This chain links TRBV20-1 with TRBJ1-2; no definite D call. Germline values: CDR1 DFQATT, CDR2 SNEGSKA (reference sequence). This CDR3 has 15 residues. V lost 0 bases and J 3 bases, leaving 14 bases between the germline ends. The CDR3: CSARDRGRPYYGYTF. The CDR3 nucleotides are TGCAGTGCTAGAGATCGTGGCAGGCCCTACTATGGCTACACCTTC.

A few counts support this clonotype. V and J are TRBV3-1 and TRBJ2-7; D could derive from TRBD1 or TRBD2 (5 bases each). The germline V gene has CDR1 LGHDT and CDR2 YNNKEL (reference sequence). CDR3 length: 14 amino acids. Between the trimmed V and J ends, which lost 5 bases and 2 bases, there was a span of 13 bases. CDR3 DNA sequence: TGTGCCAGCAGCACTAGGGACGGCGCCTACGAGCAGTACTTC. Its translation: CASSTRDGAYEQYF.